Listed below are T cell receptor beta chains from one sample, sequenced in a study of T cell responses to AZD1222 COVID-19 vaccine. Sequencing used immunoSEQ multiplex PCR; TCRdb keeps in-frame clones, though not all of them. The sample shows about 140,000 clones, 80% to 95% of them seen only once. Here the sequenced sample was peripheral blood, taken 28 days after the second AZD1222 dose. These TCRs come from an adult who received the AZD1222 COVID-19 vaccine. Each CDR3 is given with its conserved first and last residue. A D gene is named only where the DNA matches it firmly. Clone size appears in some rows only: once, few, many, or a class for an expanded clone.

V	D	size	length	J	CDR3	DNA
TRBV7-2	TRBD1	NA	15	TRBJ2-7	CASSFRTGGKYEQYF	TGTGCCAGCAGCTTTCGGACAGGGGGAAAATACGAGCAGTACTTC
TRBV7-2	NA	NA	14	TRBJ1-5	CASSYRALNQPQHF	TGTGCCAGCAGTTACCGGGCCCTCAATCAGCCCCAGCATTTT
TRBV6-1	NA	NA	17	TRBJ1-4	CASSEGIAYRGGEKLFF	TGTGCCAGCAGTGAAGGGATCGCATACCGGGGGGGTGAAAAACTGTTTTTT
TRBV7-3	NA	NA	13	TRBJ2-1	CASSLSGDNEQFF	TGTGCCAGCAGCTTATCGGGCGACAATGAGCAGTTCTTC
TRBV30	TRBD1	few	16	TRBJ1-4	CAWSQQWGTGGEKLFF	TGTGCCTGGAGTCAACAATGGGGGACAGGAGGCGAAAAACTGTTTTTT
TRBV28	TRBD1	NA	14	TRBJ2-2	CASSTGQYTGELFF	TGTGCCAGCAGCACGGGACAGTACACCGGGGAGCTGTTTTTT
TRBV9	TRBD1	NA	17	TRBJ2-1	CASSPRAGGGSYNEQFF	TGTGCCAGCAGCCCGCGAGCAGGGGGCGGCTCCTACAATGAGCAGTTCTTC
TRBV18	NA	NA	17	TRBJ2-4	CASSPPFRRLAKNIQYF	TGTGCCAGCTCACCACCGTTTAGAAGATTAGCCAAAAACATTCAGTACTTC
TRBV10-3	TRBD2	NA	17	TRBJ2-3	CAIRTSLAGSSTDTQYF	TGTGCCATCAGAACCTCTTTAGCGGGGTCCAGCACAGATACGCAGTATTTT
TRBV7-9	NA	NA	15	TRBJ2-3	CASTLGGAPTDTQYF	TGTGCCAGCACTCTAGGGGGAGCCCCCACAGATACGCAGTATTTT
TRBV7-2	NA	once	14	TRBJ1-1	CASSLFPSDTEAFF	TGTGCCAGCAGCTTATTCCCCTCGGACACTGAAGCTTTCTTT
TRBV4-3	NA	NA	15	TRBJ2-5	CASSQDPGQQETQYF	TGCGCCAGCAGCCAAGATCCCGGACAGCAAGAGACCCAGTACTTC
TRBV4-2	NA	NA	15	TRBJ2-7	CASSQTDSYSYEQYF	TGTGCCAGCAGCCAGACTGACAGCTACTCCTACGAGCAGTACTTC
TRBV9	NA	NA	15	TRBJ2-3	CASSVVSRGTDTQYF	TGTGCCAGCAGCGTGGTCTCTCGGGGCACAGATACGCAGTATTTT
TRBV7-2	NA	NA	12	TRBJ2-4	CARTRTKNIQYF	TGTGCCAGGACAAGGACCAAAAACATTCAGTACTTC
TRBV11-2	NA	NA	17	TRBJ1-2	CASSPSLPRGEKYGYTF	TGTGCCAGCAGCCCAAGTCTACCCAGGGGAGAGAAGTATGGCTACACCTTC
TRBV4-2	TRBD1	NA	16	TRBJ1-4	CASSQDRTGANEKLFF	TGTGCCAGCAGCCAGGATCGGACAGGAGCTAATGAAAAACTGTTTTTT
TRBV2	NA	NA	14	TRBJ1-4	CASRSRDSSEKLFF	TGTGCCAGCAGGTCCCGGGACTCTTCGGAAAAACTGTTTTTT
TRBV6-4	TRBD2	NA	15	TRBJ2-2	CASSPSSGNPGELFF	TGTGCCAGCAGCCCTTCTAGCGGGAACCCCGGGGAGCTGTTTTTT
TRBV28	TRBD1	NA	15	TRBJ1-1	CASSSGGVGRTEAFF	TGTGCCAGCAGCTCAGGGGGCGTTGGGCGTACTGAAGCTTTCTTT
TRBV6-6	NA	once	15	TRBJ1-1	CASSYSGGGNTEAFF	TGTGCCAGCAGTTACTCGGGGGGAGGGAACACTGAAGCTTTCTTT
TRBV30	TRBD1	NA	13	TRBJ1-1	CAWSVGGGTKAFF	TGTGCCTGGAGTGTAGGAGGGGGCACTAAAGCTTTCTTT
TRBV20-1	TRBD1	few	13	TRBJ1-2	CSASRDRGGGYTF	TGCAGTGCTAGTAGGGACAGGGGCGGCGGCTACACCTTC
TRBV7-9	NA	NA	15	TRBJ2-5	CASSNRALGLETQYF	TGTGCCAGCAGCAACCGGGCCCTAGGGTTGGAGACCCAGTACTTC